The 19 T cell receptor beta chains below were found in one sample sequenced in a study of T cell repertoires in cytomegalovirus infection. These receptors have no identified antigens. TCRdb analysed the reads with MiXCR anew, one entry per CDR3 protein. The table lists 350,000 to 400,000 distinct CDR3 sequences, roughly 36% of them singletons, with 13% in the top ten. Specimen: cultured PBMCs, collected from culture after CMV antigen stimulation. These receptors were taken from a human donor in good health (CMV status not recorded). Some clones in this sample may be carry-over from other donors' samples.

The chain couples TRBV10-3 to TRBJ2-6; D call uncertain. Trimming left V 1 base short and J 3 bases short, with 7 bases between. The CDR3 loop spans 15 amino acids. Germline V gene sequence: CDR1 ENHRY, CDR2 SYGVKD. The CDR3: CAISELVSGANVLTF. CDR3 in DNA: TGTGCCATCAGTGAGTTGGTCAGTGGGGCCAACGTCCTGACTTTC.

The chain uses TRBV11-2 and TRBJ2-1, with 12 bases fitting TRBD2. The germline V gene has CDR1 SGHAT and CDR2 FQNNGV. Unmatched junction bases numbered 13, after V lost 0 bases and J lost 1 base. This CDR3 has 21 residues. The DNA of the CDR3 is TGTGCCAGCAGCTTAGATCGGTCTAGCGGGAGGGCCGATGGGTCCTACAATGAGCAGTTCTTC. Its translation: CASSLDRSSGRADGSYNEQFF.

V gene TRBV12-3 or TRBV12-4 combines with J gene TRBJ2-5; possibly TRBD1 for D (5 bases). This CDR3 region has 13 residues. V lost 3 bases, J lost 3 bases, and 8 bases lay in between. As DNA, the CDR3 is TGTGCCAGCAGTTTTGAAGGGGAAGAGACCCAGTACTTC. As protein: CASSFEGEETQYF.

This clonotype was found many times. The V call is TRBV12-3 or TRBV12-4, the J call TRBJ1-2, with D possibly TRBD1 on 5 matching bases. V shed 6 bases and J shed 1 base, with 9 bases lying between them. The CDR3 is 13 amino acids. The CDR3 nucleotides read TGTGCCAGCAGCCCCGGGGGTAACTATGGCTACACCTTC. Its translation is CASSPGGNYGYTF.

Only a few counts were recorded for this clonotype. The rearrangement links TRBV7-2 to TRBJ2-5, with 11 bases fitting TRBD2. Germline loops: CDR1 SGHTA, CDR2 FQGNSA. Trimming at V came to 6 bases and at J to 5 bases, leaving 2 bases not matched to a gene. The CDR3 covers 13 residues. The CDR3 loop reads CASSPSGRETQYF. For the CDR3, the DNA is TGTGCCAGCAGTCCTAGCGGGAGGGAGACCCAGTACTTC.

V usage is TRBV6-1 and J usage is TRBJ2-1; 8 bases are shared with TRBD2. The germline CDR1 and CDR2 sequences are MNHNS and SASEGT. This CDR3 contains 15 residues. The ends lost 2 bases at V and 7 bases at J; junction bases unmatched: 7. CDR3: CASSELAGGLNEQFF. The CDR3 DNA reads as TGTGCCAGCAGTGAATTGGCGGGAGGATTGAATGAGCAGTTCTTC.

The rearrangement links TRBV7-9 to TRBJ1-2, with 7 bases identical to TRBD1. Germline trimming cut 5 bases from V and 0 bases from J; bases unmatched to any gene: 9. In germline, CDR1 is SEHNR, CDR2 FQNEAQ (reference sequence). This CDR3 is 16 amino acids long. For the CDR3, the DNA is TGTGCCAGCAGCCCTCCCCGGGACAGTCCTAACTATGGCTACACCTTC. Residues: CASSPPRDSPNYGYTF.

This chain connects TRBV10-3 to TRBJ2-7, with D uncertain. Per germline, CDR1 ENHRY and CDR2 SYGVKD. The CDR3 extends over 15 amino acids. Trimming took 2 bases from V and 4 from J, leaving 15 bases between them. CDR3 DNA: TGTGCCATCAGTGAGCGGCAGAGACTTCCTTACGAGCAGTACTTC. Protein: CAISERQRLPYEQYF.

V gene TRBV12-3 or TRBV12-4 combines with J gene TRBJ2-2, with 12 bases aligning to TRBD2. The CDR3 consists of 16 residues. With 5 bases clipped from V and 5 bases from J, the junction kept 6 bases outside the gene matches. CDR3 DNA sequence: TGTGCCAGCAGTACAAGACTAGCGGGAGCAACCGGGGAGCTGTTTTTT. It translates to CASSTRLAGATGELFF.

The genes are TRBV5-4 and TRBJ2-3, with D hard to call. There are 14 residues in the CDR3. Deletions cut 0 bases from V and 5 bases from J, with 10 bases between. CDR1 and CDR2 from the germline V gene are SGHNT and YYREEE (reference sequence). The CDR3 sequence: CASSLALRKDTQYF. CDR3 coding DNA: TGTGCCAGCAGCTTGGCCTTGCGAAAAGATACGCAGTATTTT.

This clonotype has at least ten counts. The chain employs TRBV7-2 and TRBJ2-3, with D perhaps TRBD2 (6 bases). V was cut by 5 bases and J by 4 bases, with 10 bases left in between. The CDR3 is made up of 13 amino acids. Germline V gene lookup returns CDR1 SGHTA and CDR2 FQGNSA. Written as DNA, the CDR3 is TGTGCCAGCAGCCGGGACTTACCAGATACGCAGTATTTT. Amino acids: CASSRDLPDTQYF. Looking up the rest from reference TRBV7-2 and TRBJ2-3 gives the full variable domain: GAGVSQSPSNKVTEKGKDVELRCDPISGHTALYWYRQSLGQGLEFLIYFQGNSAPDKSGLPSDRFSAERTGGSVSTLTIQRTQQEDSAVYLCASSRDLPDTQYFGPGTRLTVL.

This clonotype was counted ten times or more. This rearrangement joins TRBV7-3 to TRBJ2-1; TRBD1 is a possible D gene (6 bases). Germline-derived CDR1 and CDR2 are SGHTA and FQGTGA. V shed 5 bases and J shed 5 bases, with 19 bases lying between them. There are 16 residues in the CDR3. In DNA form, the CDR3 reads TGTGCCAGCAGCGTGATAGGGGGACGCCCGAACAATGAGCAGTTCTTC. As protein: CASSVIGGRPNNEQFF.

The genes are TRBV7-2 and TRBJ2-7; 8 bases are shared with TRBD1. J gave up 6 bases and V 5 bases, and 6 bases lay outside the gene matches. CDR3 length equals 13 residues. Germline loops: CDR1 SGHTA, CDR2 FQGNSA. This CDR3 reads CASSRFRGLEQYF. Here the CDR3 DNA reads TGTGCCAGCAGCCGATTCAGGGGGCTCGAGCAGTACTTC.

The chain combines TRBV28 with TRBJ1-1; TRBD1 matches 7 bases. In germline, CDR1 is MDHEN, CDR2 SYDVKM. With V trimmed by 5 bases and J by 0 bases, 6 bases remained unmatched. CDR3 length: 15 amino acids. CDR3 in amino acids: CASSGPGQLNTEAFF. DNA for the CDR3: TGTGCCAGCAGTGGACCGGGACAGTTGAACACTGAAGCTTTCTTT.

The chain joins TRBV20-1 to TRBJ2-1; 7 bases are a match to TRBD2. Germline CDR1 DFQATT, CDR2 SNEGSKA (reference sequence). The length of the CDR3 is 15 residues. After removal of 5 bases from V and 8 bases from J, the junction contained 15 bases not matched to a gene. The CDR3 region has the DNA TGCAGTGCTCCCTTGGCGGGAGTTAGTTCTGATGAGCAGTTCTTC. It yields the protein CSAPLAGVSSDEQFF.

This sequence joins TRBV7-2 and TRBJ2-4; 12 bases map to TRBD2. V dropped 0 bases and J dropped 8; count of bases not matched to a gene: 2. The CDR3 extends over 15 amino acids. The germline CDR1 and CDR2 sequences are SGHTA and FQGNSA. The DNA of the CDR3 is TGTGCCAGCAGCTTAGCGACTAGCGGGAGTGACATTCAGTACTTC. Translation gives CASSLATSGSDIQYF.

The J gene is TRBJ1-5, the V gene TRBV6-2 or TRBV6-3, with TRBD1 matching 8 bases. The ends lost 8 bases at V and 6 bases at J; junction bases unmatched: 6. Germline V gives CDR1 MNHEY, CDR2 SVGEGT. The CDR3 has 13 residues. DNA for the CDR3: TGTGCCAGCCGGACAGGGTTTGGTCAGCCCCAGCATTTT. Amino acid sequence: CASRTGFGQPQHF.

This clonotype was recorded a few times. V is TRBV19 and J is TRBJ2-4; TRBD2 matches 10 bases. The V gene's germline CDR1 is LNHDA and CDR2 SQIVND (reference sequence). CDR3 size: 19 residues. J gave up 0 bases and V 5 bases, and 13 bases lay outside the gene matches. CDR3 amino acids: CASSRTVFLAGEAKNIQYF. CDR3 bases: TGTGCCAGTAGTCGAACTGTTTTCCTAGCGGGAGAAGCCAAAAACATTCAGTACTTC.

The chain links TRBV6-2 or TRBV6-3 to TRBJ2-3; D remains unclear. Looked up from germline, CDR1 is MNHEY and CDR2 is SVGEGT. With 4 bases removed from V and 4 bases from J, the gap between germline ends came to 12 bases. The CDR3 covers 14 residues. The CDR3 spells CASSSTRNADTQYF. DNA for the CDR3: TGTGCCAGCAGTTCCACCCGAAACGCAGATACGCAGTATTTT.